The clone carrying this TCR beta chain was counted between two and nine times. The antigen is undetermined. These data belong to a study of T cells after yellow fever vaccination. Study information: SMART-Seq v4 Ultra Low Input prepared the low-cell-number fractions.

Whole-study findings and limits: Peaking faster, on day 5 versus 15, the secondary response was nonetheless weaker. Most clones from primary vaccination were detected again post-booster (just over 95% CD4, 88% CD8).

A process of 5'RACE template switching, which added a universal primer site and UMIs, was used to make TCR cDNA. TCRdb fed the 5' RACE reads into MiXCR, producing one record per CDR3 protein. The profile shows hundreds of thousands of distinct CDR3 sequences, over 15% of them singletons. Per germline, CDR1 DFQATT and CDR2 SNEGSKA (reference sequence). Trimming stripped 3 bases from V and 5 bases from J, with 14 bases between. The CDR3 runs 14 residues. The sequence was collected from a man aged 18 to 35 who received the YFV17D yellow fever vaccine. J is TRBJ2-1 and V is TRBV20-1; D is perhaps TRBD1 (5 bases). The sample consisted of PBMCs, taken before the yellow fever booster vaccination. The CDR3 nucleotides read TGCAGTGCTAGGATGCTTAGCAGGGACAATGAGCAGTTCTTC. Protein product: CSARMLSRDNEQFF.